This T cell receptor (beta chain) stems from a study of regulatory and conventional T cells in RAG deficiency. The study, taken as a whole, reports: Omenn syndrome and CID/AS patients had approximately 100-fold fewer unique Treg TCR beta sequences, versus around 10-fold elsewhere. Omenn CD25-high CD127-low cells may be activated cells, not true Tregs. Shannon entropy fell and Simpson indices rose in RAG-deficient patients.

CDR1 and CDR2 from the germline V gene are SGHRS and YFSETQ. V trimming: 5 bases; J trimming: 3 bases; junction bases outside the gene matches: 7. The CDR3 spans 15 residues. Conventional CD4+ T cells were sorted from blood as CD25-low CD127-high cells. Sequenced by immunoSEQ multiplex PCR; TCRdb stores in-frame clones only, minus some. The sample records under 25,000 clones, around 95% being singletons. Of note for this clone: Its antigen is unidentified.

Another study also made use of these data, one on regulatory T cells. As that report states: The PCR used 52 TRBV and 13 TRBJ primers. In patients, unique TRB V-J pairs were restricted and V/J usage skewed, especially in Tregs.

The source is a human donor in good health. The sample was CD25- CD4+ T cells sorted from blood. The chain links TRBV5-1 to TRBJ1-1, with 10 nucleotides matching TRBD1. CDR3 coding DNA: TGCGCCAGCAGTGTGACAGGGGGCCTCGACACTGAAGCTTTCTTT. Protein sequence: CASSVTGGLDTEAFF. The variable domain in full, completed from reference TRBV5-1 and TRBJ1-1, reads KAGVTQTPRYLIKTRGQQVTLSCSPISGHRSVSWYQQTPGQGLQFLFEYFSETQRNKGNFPGRFSGRQFSNSRSEMNVSTLELGDSALYLCASSVTGGLDTEAFFGQGTRLTVV.